This T cell receptor beta chain derives from a study of blood T cell repertoires in COVID-19. In the study overall: COVID-19 samples from acute and convalescent phases originated in the United States, Italy and Spain. T cells, B-cell-depleted T cells, or PBMCs supplied cDNA or gDNA.

In the study's own analysis: Estimation of nucleated cell counts relied on the amplification of reference gene primers. Clones were sequenced by immunoSEQ multiplex PCR, and TCRdb holds only the in-frame ones, with some missing. V, J and clone size derive from that table, while D and trimming were established from the DNA sequence. The sample has more than 100,000 clones; more than 70% are singletons. Looked up from germline, CDR1 is SGHNT and CDR2 is YENEEA. This CDR3 is built from 16 residues. Between the trimmed V and J ends, which lost 0 bases and 7 bases, there was a span of 16 bases. The sequenced sample was peripheral blood. The chain combines TRBV11-3 with TRBJ2-1; D might be TRBD2 (7 bases). The receptor was derived from an elderly woman in a cohort sampled during active COVID-19. DNA for the CDR3: TGTGCCAGCAGCTTAGATCGGGGAGGGGGGCGGAATGAGCAGTTCTTC. This translates into CASSLDRGGGRNEQFF.